A single sample is the source of the 31 T cell receptor beta chains below, sequenced in a study of T cell repertoires in cytomegalovirus infection. TCRdb redid the calling of the reads with MiXCR, one entry per CDR3 protein. The table has nearly 450,000 distinct CDR3 sequences, around 32% seen once; the top ten hold roughly an eighth. The sequenced sample consisted of PBMCs. These receptors all come from a human donor in good health (CMV status not recorded). Some clones in this sample may be carry-over from other donors' samples.

A word on this clonotype: Since the CDR3 does not end with the conserved phenylalanine or tryptophan, this likely comes from a read error. The chain carries TRBV5-1 and TRBJ1-1, with D unresolved. The V and J ends lost 4 bases and 1 base respectively, with 17 bases between them. The CDR3 sequence is 16 residues long. Germline assignment: CDR1 SGHRS and CDR2 YFSETQ. CDR3 sequence (DNA): TGCGCCAGCAGCGAAACTGCTACAGTGCCGAACACTGAAGCTTTCTGT. Amino acid sequence: CASSETATVPNTEAFC.

The genes are TRBV19 and TRBJ1-5, with D possibly being TRBD1 (5 bases). Trimming cost V 3 bases and J 4 bases, with 16 bases left between them. CDR3 length: 16 amino acids. CDR1 is LNHDA and CDR2 is SQIVND in the germline V gene (reference sequence). CDR3 sequence reads: CASSIEGQVRNQPQHF. The DNA of the CDR3 is TGTGCCAGTAGTATTGAGGGGCAGGTTAGAAATCAGCCCCAGCATTTT.

To note about this clonotype: This could be a read error, since a much larger clone is one nucleotide away. This chain connects TRBV12-3 or TRBV12-4 to TRBJ1-2; the D gene is possibly TRBD1 (5 bases). This CDR3 region has 14 residues. The CDR3 sequence: CASSRDRGFYCYTF. As DNA, the CDR3 is TGTGCCAGCAGTCGGGACCGGGGGTTCTATTGCTACACCTTC.

This chain uses TRBV6-1 with TRBJ2-7; 10 bases match TRBD1. After removal of 11 bases from V and 3 bases from J, the junction contained 16 bases not matched to a gene. This CDR3 contains 16 residues. Germline V lookup: CDR1 MNHNS, CDR2 SASEGT. The CDR3 DNA reads as TGTGCCCGCACCCCAGTGGGTCGGGACAGGGGCTACGAGCAGTACTTC. Its protein product is CARTPVGRDRGYEQYF.

The chain links TRBV28 to TRBJ2-7; TRBD1 matches at 9 bases. CDR3 length: 15 residues. Trimming removed 7 bases from V and 1 base from J; junction bases left unmatched: 8. Germline CDR1 and CDR2: MDHEN and SYDVKM. CDR3 in amino acids: CASTPGDRVSYEQYF. Here the CDR3 DNA reads TGTGCCAGCACCCCGGGGGACAGGGTGTCCTACGAGCAGTACTTC. The full variable domain, completed using reference TRBV28 and TRBJ2-7, is DVKVTQSSRYLVKRTGEKVFLECVQDMDHENMFWYRQDPGLGLRLIYFSYDVKMKEKGDIPEGYSVSREKKERFSLILESASTNQTSMYLCASTPGDRVSYEQYFGPGTRLTVT.

This clonotype has ten or more counts. The chain recombines TRBV15 with TRBJ2-7, with TRBD1 matching 7 bases. Germline V gene lookup returns CDR1 LNHNV and CDR2 YYDKDF (reference sequence). V was clipped by 5 bases and J by 2 bases; unmatched bases: 6. There are 14 residues in the CDR3. CDR3 nucleotide sequence: TGTGCCACCAGCGGGCGTGGGACAGCCTACGAGCAGTACTTC. This encodes CATSGRGTAYEQYF.

This clonotype was detected only a few times. V is TRBV11-2 and J is TRBJ1-4, with TRBD1 as a possible D gene (6 bases). The germline V and J ends were trimmed by 5 bases and 5 bases, with 27 bases remaining between them. This CDR3 spans 19 amino acids. The germline V gene encodes CDR1 SGHAT and CDR2 FQNNGV. CDR3 sequence: CASSPQSGNRATTNEKLFF. The CDR3 nucleotides read TGTGCCAGCAGCCCCCAGTCCGGAAACAGGGCCACTACGAATGAAAAACTGTTTTTT.

This clonotype showed up just a few times. The chain joins TRBV3-1 to TRBJ2-2; D is uncertain. Trimming pared 3 bases from V and 6 bases from J, leaving 14 bases between. In germline, CDR1 is LGHDT, CDR2 YNNKEL (reference sequence). The length of the CDR3 is 15 residues. The DNA of the CDR3 is TGTGCCAGCAGCCATGCAAAGGGCCGGGCCGGGGAGCTGTTTTTT. Translation gives CASSHAKGRAGELFF.

This clonotype occurred a few times. The chain uses TRBV7-9 and TRBJ2-1; a possible D gene is TRBD2 (6 bases). The CDR3 has 16 amino acids. The V gene's germline CDR1 is SEHNR and CDR2 FQNEAQ (reference sequence). V lost 2 bases and J 7 bases, leaving 18 bases between the germline ends. CDR3 DNA sequence: TGTGCCAGCAGCTTAACCTCGGGACTCCCTAGGAATGAGCAGTTCTTC. Encoded protein: CASSLTSGLPRNEQFF.

As concerns this clonotype: A read error may be the cause here, since a much bigger clone is one base away. The chain couples TRBV6-2 or TRBV6-3 to TRBJ2-4; the D gene could be TRBD1 or TRBD2 (5 bases each). The CDR3 length is 14 residues. Germline CDR1 is MNHEY and CDR2 is SVGEGT. In DNA, the CDR3 is TGTTCCAGCAGTCCGTCGGGACGGAAAAACATTCAGTACTTC. This codes for CSSSPSGRKNIQYF.

The table lists this clonotype with many counts. The chain employs TRBV7-6 and TRBJ1-2; D remains ambiguous. This CDR3 has 15 residues. Germline CDR1 and CDR2: SGHVS and FNYEAQ. Between the trimmed V and J ends, which lost 6 bases and 0 bases, there was a span of 14 bases. The CDR3 DNA reads as TGTGCCAGCAGTCTCTCCCTAAAAGCTAACTATGGCTACACCTTC. Its translation is CASSLSLKANYGYTF.

In its sample, this clonotype was seen a few times. This chain uses TRBV4-1 with TRBJ1-2; D is possibly TRBD1 (5 bases). V was shortened by 3 bases and J by 6 bases, with 20 bases between the two germline ends. This CDR3 has 16 amino acids. Germline V CDR1 and CDR2: MGHRA, YSYEKL. The CDR3 nucleotides read TGCGCCAGCAGCCAGGCCCGGGGGACCGGGGGTAATGGCTACACCTTC. Amino acid sequence: CASSQARGTGGNGYTF.

This clonotype was recorded at least ten times. The gene calls are TRBV7-2 and TRBJ1-1; D remains ambiguous. Germline CDR1 SGHTA, CDR2 FQGNSA. With 5 bases removed from V and 4 bases from J, the gap between germline ends came to 14 bases. This CDR3 contains 14 residues. CDR3 sequence reads: CASSPPRGFTEAFF. The CDR3 DNA reads TGTGCCAGCAGCCCCCCAAGAGGTTTCACTGAAGCTTTCTTT.

This clonotype was observed a few times. The rearrangement uses TRBV19 and TRBJ2-1; the D is unclear. Germline assignment: CDR1 LNHDA and CDR2 SQIVND (reference sequence). The CDR3 is made up of 15 amino acids. Trimming cost V 2 bases and J 5 bases, with 13 bases left between them. CDR3 sequence reads: CASSIFGVPNNEQFF. The CDR3 DNA reads as TGTGCCAGTAGTATATTCGGCGTACCAAACAATGAGCAGTTCTTC.

V and J are TRBV7-9 and TRBJ1-5, with 8 nucleotides matching TRBD1. The V gene end was trimmed by 0 bases and the J gene end by 1 base; junction bases not matched to a gene: 8. The CDR3 is 18 amino acids. Germline CDR1 SEHNR, CDR2 FQNEAQ (reference sequence). For the CDR3, the DNA is TGTGCCAGCAGCTTAGCGGGGACAGGTCGGGGGAGCAATCAGCCCCAGCATTTT. The encoded protein is CASSLAGTGRGSNQPQHF.

This clonotype was seen only a few times. The chain has TRBV6-5 and TRBJ2-1; maybe TRBD2 (6 bases). Germline CDR1 MNHEY, CDR2 SVGAGI. The CDR3 is made up of 14 amino acids. V lost 5 bases to trimming and J lost 0 bases, with 8 bases between them. The chain's CDR3 is CASSQTSSYNEQFF. DNA for the CDR3: TGTGCCAGCAGTCAGACTAGCTCCTACAATGAGCAGTTCTTC.

J is TRBJ2-1 and V is TRBV10-3; a weak D match, TRBD1 (5 bases). CDR1 and CDR2 (germline): ENHRY, SYGVKD. Trimming left V 6 bases short and J 5 bases short, with 8 bases between. This CDR3 spans 12 amino acids. The chain's CDR3 is CAISDSNNEQFF. The CDR3 region has the DNA TGTGCCATCAGCGACAGTAACAATGAGCAGTTCTTC.

This chain links TRBV6-5 with TRBJ2-6; no reliable D call. Trimming cost V 2 bases and J 1 base, with 18 bases left between them. CDR1 is MNHEY and CDR2 is SVGAGI in the germline V gene. The CDR3 contains 19 residues. The CDR3 DNA sequence: TGTGCCAGCAGTTACGACCGATTACGAGACTTTTCTGGGGCCAACGTCCTGACTTTC. It translates to CASSYDRLRDFSGANVLTF.

This chain's CDR3 is CATLSNRYRSGNTIYF. For the CDR3, the DNA is TGTGCCACCCTCTCGAATAGATACCGCTCTGGAAACACCATATATTTT. J is TRBJ1-3 and V is TRBV7-9; D call uncertain. The CDR3 loop spans 16 amino acids. Trimming took off 10 bases at V and 0 bases at J, with 19 bases between the two ends. CDR1 is SEHNR, CDR2 FQNEAQ, per germline (reference sequence).

This clonotype was seen a handful of times. The V call is TRBV18, the J call TRBJ1-1, with 7 bases fitting TRBD1. The CDR3 is made up of 16 amino acids. Looked up from germline, CDR1 is KGHSH and CDR2 is LQKENI. V lost 4 bases to trimming and J lost 0 bases; unmatched junction nucleotides: 8. As DNA, the CDR3 is TGTGCCAGCTCACAACAAGGGGGCAGGGTGAACACTGAAGCTTTCTTT. Translated: CASSQQGGRVNTEAFF.

Concerning this clonotype: At one end, the junction sequence differs from germline, possibly due to a read error. The chain is built from TRBV20-1 and TRBJ1-1; D is perhaps TRBD1 (6 bases). Germline V gene data show CDR1 as DFQATT and CDR2 as SNEGSKA (reference sequence). The CDR3 is made up of 13 amino acids. Here the CDR3 DNA reads TGCAGTTCTATGGACAGACAGAACACTGAAGATTTCTTT. It yields the protein CSSMDRQNTEDFF.

This clonotype was recorded a few times. The chain recombines TRBV7-9 with TRBJ2-7; 10 nucleotides align to TRBD1. Germline V lookup: CDR1 SEHNR, CDR2 FQNEAQ (reference sequence). Trimming at V came to 4 bases and at J to 2 bases, leaving 5 bases not matched to a gene. The CDR3 covers 15 residues. Written as DNA, the CDR3 is TGTGCCAGCAGCTCGTACGGGACAGGGGCCTACGAGCAGTACTTC. Amino acids: CASSSYGTGAYEQYF.

This chain's CDR3 is CSAGEGLYEQYF. The DNA of the CDR3 is TGCAGCGCCGGGGAGGGGCTCTACGAGCAGTACTTC. The chain employs TRBV29-1 and TRBJ2-7, with 7 bases identical to TRBD2. The V and J ends lost 7 bases and 3 bases, in that order; junction bases with no gene match: 6. The CDR3 is 12 residues long. CDR1 and CDR2 from the germline V gene are SQVTM and ANQGSEA.

The table lists this clonotype with a few counts. This chain connects TRBV20-1 to TRBJ1-3; D is perhaps TRBD1 (5 bases). Germline loops: CDR1 DFQATT, CDR2 SNEGSKA (reference sequence). This CDR3 has 15 residues. Trimming removed 6 bases from V and 0 bases from J, with 15 bases in between. In DNA, the CDR3 is TGCAGTGCCGCCCAGGGACCCAGCTCTGGAAACACCATATATTTT. This encodes CSAAQGPSSGNTIYF.

The rearrangement joins TRBV11-2 to TRBJ2-6, with TRBD1 matching 10 bases. V shed 3 bases and J 5 bases; nucleotides not matched to a gene: 7. CDR3 size: 17 residues. CDR1 and CDR2 from the germline V gene are SGHAT and FQNNGV. The CDR3 sequence: CASSFGQGDGRANVLTF. For the CDR3, the DNA is TGTGCCAGCAGCTTCGGACAGGGGGATGGACGGGCCAACGTCCTGACTTTC.

The CDR3 DNA is TGTGCCAGCAGTGTGGTGTGGGGGGTATTATCCGTGGATGAGCAGTTCTTC. Its translation: CASSVVWGVLSVDEQFF. The chain couples TRBV6-1 to TRBJ2-1, with D perhaps TRBD2 (6 bases). V lost 4 bases and J 8 bases, leaving 24 bases between the germline ends. CDR3 length: 17 residues. Germline CDR1 is MNHNS and CDR2 is SASEGT.

V is TRBV19 and J is TRBJ2-3; the D gene is possibly TRBD2 (5 bases). The CDR3 runs 15 residues. V lost 9 bases to trimming and J lost 0 bases, with 16 bases between them. CDR1 LNHDA and CDR2 SQIVND come from the germline V gene (reference sequence). The CDR3, as DNA: TGTGCCAGCAATCGAGCGGTTTTGAGCACAGATACGCAGTATTTT. Amino acids: CASNRAVLSTDTQYF.

This clonotype has more than one count but fewer than ten. The chain has TRBV20-1 and TRBJ2-1; D gene ambiguous. The CDR3 totals 14 residues. Per the germline V gene, CDR1 is DFQATT and CDR2 is SNEGSKA (reference sequence). Trimming took off 0 bases at V and 3 bases at J, with 9 bases between the two ends. DNA of the CDR3: TGCAGTGCTAGAGATTTACAGCACTACAATGAGCAGTTCTTC. It codes for CSARDLQHYNEQFF.

CDR3 nucleotide sequence: TGTGCCGGTCAGCTGCAGAACACCGGGGAGCTGTTTTTT. This gives the protein CAGQLQNTGELFF. This rearrangement joins TRBV5-6 to TRBJ2-2, with D uncertain. Trimming shortened V by 10 bases and J by 1 base, and 11 bases separated the two germline ends. Germline V gene data show CDR1 as SGHDT and CDR2 as YYEEEE. The CDR3 spans 13 residues.

At least ten counts were recorded for this clonotype. V is TRBV7-2 and J is TRBJ1-6, with 10 bases that match TRBD1. The CDR3 sequence is 15 residues long. J lost 8 bases, V lost 4 bases, and 5 bases had no gene match. CDR1 is SGHTA, CDR2 FQGNSA, per germline. The CDR3 spells CASSSPGQGYSPLHF. The CDR3 bases are TGTGCCAGCAGCTCCCCGGGACAGGGGTATTCACCCCTCCACTTT.

This chain uses TRBV7-9 with TRBJ2-3; D possibly uses TRBD1 or TRBD2 (5 bases each). The ends were cut back, 5 bases at V and 4 bases at J, with 16 bases in the middle. This CDR3 comprises 15 residues. The germline V gene has CDR1 SEHNR and CDR2 FQNEAQ (reference sequence). The DNA of the CDR3 is TGTGCCAGCAGCGAGGGGTCAGGGACCTCAGATACGCAGTATTTT. It encodes CASSEGSGTSDTQYF.